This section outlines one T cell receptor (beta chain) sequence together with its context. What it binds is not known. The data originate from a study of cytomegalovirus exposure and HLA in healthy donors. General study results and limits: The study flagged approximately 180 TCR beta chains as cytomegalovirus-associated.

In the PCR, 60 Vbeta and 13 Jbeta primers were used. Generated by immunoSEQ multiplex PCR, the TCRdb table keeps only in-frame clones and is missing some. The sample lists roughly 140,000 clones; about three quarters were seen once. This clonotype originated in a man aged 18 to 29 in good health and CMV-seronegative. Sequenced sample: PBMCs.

In DNA, the CDR3 is TGTGCCAGCAGGTCGACAGGGAATCAGCCCCAGCATTTT. This gives the protein CASRSTGNQPQHF. V usage is TRBV2 and J usage is TRBJ1-5; TRBD1 matches at 7 bases. The CDR3 is 13 amino acids. Per germline, CDR1 SNHLY and CDR2 FYNNEI. V lost 6 bases to trimming and J lost 4 bases; unmatched junction nucleotides: 3.